What follows is one T cell receptor (beta chain) and its context. Its target is unknown. Peripheral blood came from all dose cohorts at three timepoints. The sample comes from a study of OX40 agonist ivuxolimab in advanced cancers. Some clones are missing from TCRdb's copy, which holds only in-frame ones; the method was immunoSEQ multiplex PCR. The sample holds about 90,000 clones, about 90% seen once. Trimming removed 5 bases at V and 0 bases at J, with 8 bases between. The CDR3 consists of 14 residues. CDR1 is KGHSH and CDR2 is LQKENI in the germline V gene. Study-wide points: On average, a greater number of expanded clones characterised CD8+ T cells relative to CD4+. Both CD4+ and CD8+ T cell populations in blood had undergone clonal expansion by week 6 at 0.1 to 3.0 mg/kg.

The specimen was CD4+ or CD8+ T cells sorted from blood, collected in a trial of the OX40 agonist ivuxolimab. The V and J genes are TRBV18 and TRBJ1-5; TRBD1 might be the D (5 bases). The sequence came from an adult with an advanced solid tumor such as melanoma, head and neck, liver or kidney cancer. Written as DNA, the CDR3 is TGTGCCAGCTCAGAGACAGATAGCAATCAGCCCCAGCATTTT. It translates to CASSETDSNQPQHF.